The 28 T cell receptor beta chains given below trace back to one sample, sequenced in a study of memory CD4+ T cells and cytomegalovirus serostatus. The sort gate was single viable CD3+CD4+CD8-CD45RO+ cells for memory CD4+ T cells. Measured with immunoSEQ multiplex PCR; TCRdb has only the in-frame clones, and not every one. The data contain some 59,000 clones, around four fifths of them singletons. The sequencing sample was made of memory CD4+ T cells from blood. These receptors originate from an adult in good health and CMV-seronegative.

The rearrangement links TRBV18 to TRBJ1-1, with a weak D call TRBD1 (6 bases). V was trimmed by 0 bases and J by 5 bases, leaving 16 bases between them. Germline V gives CDR1 KGHSH, CDR2 LQKENI. The CDR3 length is 16 residues. The CDR3 region has the DNA TGTGCCAGCTCACCACCTAACAGGGAGGTTAGGACTGAAGCTTTCTTT. Amino acids: CASSPPNREVRTEAFF.

CDR3: CASSYSGQTYEQYF. Written as DNA, the CDR3 is TGTGCCAGCAGTTACTCGGGACAGACCTACGAGCAGTACTTC. J is TRBJ2-7 and V is TRBV6-6; 7 nucleotides agree with TRBD1. The CDR3 is 14 residues long. Germline CDR1 is MNHNY and CDR2 is SVGAGI (reference sequence). With V trimmed by 0 bases and J by 2 bases, 1 base remained unmatched.

This chain links TRBV9 with TRBJ1-4; possible D gene TRBD1, 5 bases. The germline gives CDR1 SGDLS, CDR2 YYNGEE. The CDR3 has 14 residues. V was pared by 0 bases and J by 4 bases, with 7 bases between. DNA for the CDR3: TGTGCCAGCAGCGTAGGGACAAATAATGAAAAACTGTTTTTT. Translating gives CASSVGTNNEKLFF.

CDR3 DNA: TGTGCCAGCAGCTTAACAGCGGGGGGCTTGACCGGGGAGCTGTTTTTT. Amino acid sequence: CASSLTAGGLTGELFF. V gene TRBV7-7 combines with J gene TRBJ2-2; 9 bases line up with TRBD2. Looked up from germline, CDR1 is SSHAT and CDR2 is FNYEAQ (reference sequence). V lost 2 bases and J lost 5; bases outside the gene matches: 6. The CDR3 has 16 amino acids. The full variable domain, rest sourced from reference TRBV7-7 and TRBJ2-2, is GAGVSQSPRYKVTKRGQDVTLRCDPISSHATLYWYQQALGQGPEFLTYFNYEAQPDKSGLPSDRFSAERPEGSISTLTIQRTEQRDSAMYRCASSLTAGGLTGELFFGEGSRLTVL.

This clone was seen more than once but under ten times. J is TRBJ2-1 and V is TRBV2, with 9 positions matching TRBD2. Germline-derived CDR1 and CDR2 are SNHLY and FYNNEI. This CDR3 region has 14 residues. Germline trimming cut 4 bases from V and 7 bases from J; bases unmatched to any gene: 5. The DNA of the CDR3 is TGTGCCAGCAGTGGATCCCTAGCGGGGAATGAGCAGTTCTTC. It translates to CASSGSLAGNEQFF. Full variable domain (outside the CDR3, taken from reference TRBV2 and TRBJ2-1): EPEVTQTPSHQVTQMGQEVILRCVPISNHLYFYWYRQILGQKVEFLVSFYNNEISEKSEIFDDQFSVERPDGSNFTLKIRSTKLEDSAMYFCASSGSLAGNEQFFGPGTRLTVL.

A single count supports this clone. V usage is TRBV30 and J usage is TRBJ2-7; 9 bases line up with TRBD1. This CDR3 has 16 amino acids. J was trimmed by 3 bases and V by 2 bases; bases with no gene match: 11. Germline V gene lookup returns CDR1 GTSNPN and CDR2 SVGIG (reference sequence). The CDR3 DNA reads as TGTGCCTGGAGTTTAGCAGGGACAGGGCGAGGCTACGAGCAGTACTTC. Translated, it gives CAWSLAGTGRGYEQYF.

Here the CDR3 reads CASRVGQGNYGYTF. CDR3 sequence (DNA): TGTGCCAGCAGAGTAGGACAGGGGAACTATGGCTACACCTTC. V is TRBV2 and J is TRBJ1-2; TRBD1 aligns across 9 bases. Germline CDR1 and CDR2: SNHLY and FYNNEI. V was pared by 6 bases and J by 2 bases, with 4 bases of the junction left unmatched. This CDR3 is 14 amino acids long.

The chain joins TRBV19 to TRBJ2-1, with 11 bases aligning to TRBD2. V gave up 5 bases and J gave up 5 bases; unmatched junction bases: 11. CDR3 length: 17 residues. The V gene's germline CDR1 is LNHDA and CDR2 SQIVND (reference sequence). Written as DNA, the CDR3 is TGTGCCAGTAGTGTCCTCCCGGGACTAGCGGTCGACAATGAGCAGTTCTTC. It is translated as CASSVLPGLAVDNEQFF.

The sample holds one count of this clone. The rearrangement links TRBV10-1 to TRBJ1-1, with D possibly being TRBD1 (6 bases). There are 14 residues in the CDR3. Germline CDR1 reads WNHNN; CDR2 reads SYGVQD (reference sequence). Trimming pared 2 bases from V and 0 bases from J, leaving 7 bases between. The DNA of the CDR3 is TGCGCCAGCAGTGAGACAGGGATGAACACTGAAGCTTTCTTT. Translation: CASSETGMNTEAFF.

The chain links TRBV5-4 to TRBJ2-2, with 9 bases aligning to TRBD2. The CDR3 spans 16 residues. Germline-derived CDR1 and CDR2 are SGHNT and YYREEE (reference sequence). V lost 4 bases, J lost 4 bases, and 8 bases stayed unmatched. The CDR3 DNA sequence: TGTGCCAGCAGCCCCCGGGCGGGAGGGGGCACCGGGGAGCTGTTTTTT. This gives the protein CASSPRAGGGTGELFF. The entire variable domain, with the rest obtained from reference TRBV5-4 and TRBJ2-2, is as follows: ETGVTQSPTHLIKTRGQQVTLRCSSQSGHNTVSWYQQALGQGPQFIFQYYREEENGRGNFPPRFSGLQFPNYSSELNVNALELDDSALYLCASSPRAGGGTGELFFGEGSRLTVL.

CDR3 sequence: CASSQELTHSGNTIYF. In nucleotides, the CDR3 is TGCGCCAGCAGCCAAGAGCTAACTCACTCTGGAAACACCATATATTTT. This chain links TRBV4-3 with TRBJ1-3, with unresolved D. The CDR3 sequence is 16 residues long. Germline V gene sequence: CDR1 LGHNA, CDR2 YSLEER. V lost 0 bases, J lost 0 bases, and 9 bases lay in between.

This chain connects TRBV5-1 to TRBJ2-7; weak D call: TRBD1 (6 bases). The V and J ends lost 5 bases and 2 bases respectively, with 11 bases between them. Germline-derived CDR1 and CDR2 are SGHRS and YFSETQ. The CDR3 contains 13 residues. The DNA for the CDR3 is TGCGCCAGCAGTTTGACAGGTCCCTACGAGCAGTACTTC. Encoded protein: CASSLTGPYEQYF.

J is TRBJ1-1 and V is TRBV5-1; possible D gene TRBD1, 6 bases. The V end was cut by 3 bases, the J end by 0 bases, with 21 bases between. Looked up from germline, CDR1 is SGHRS and CDR2 is YFSETQ. The CDR3 runs to 18 residues. The CDR3 loop reads CASSSYLQGTGMNTEAFF. The CDR3 DNA reads as TGCGCCAGCAGCTCCTACTTACAGGGTACCGGGATGAACACTGAAGCTTTCTTT.

The genes are TRBV4-1 and TRBJ1-6; D perhaps matches TRBD1 (5 bases). The length of the CDR3 is 16 residues. The germline V gene encodes CDR1 MGHRA and CDR2 YSYEKL. V was trimmed by 0 bases and J by 7 bases, leaving 13 bases between them. The CDR3 protein is CASSQDPGRANSPLHF. CDR3 coding DNA: TGCGCCAGCAGCCAAGATCCAGGCAGGGCGAATTCACCCCTCCACTTT.

The rearrangement uses TRBV28 and TRBJ1-2; D remains ambiguous. The CDR3 is 12 amino acids. Germline CDR1 MDHEN, CDR2 SYDVKM. V was trimmed by 5 bases and J by 2 bases, leaving 6 bases between them. CDR3 loop: CASSADNYGYTF. The CDR3 DNA reads as TGTGCCAGCAGTGCGGACAACTATGGCTACACCTTC.

CDR3 DNA sequence: TGTGCCTGGTCTTTGGGGGGAACCTCCTACGAGCAGTACTTC. Encoded protein: CAWSLGGTSYEQYF. V gene TRBV30 combines with J gene TRBJ2-7, with D tentatively TRBD2 (6 bases). V gave up 5 bases and J gave up 0 bases, with 14 bases separating them. Germline CDR1 reads GTSNPN; CDR2 reads SVGIG (reference sequence). CDR3 size: 14 residues. Full variable domain (outside the CDR3, taken from reference TRBV30 and TRBJ2-7): SQTIHQWPATLVQPVGSPLSLECTVEGTSNPNLYWYRQAAGRGLQLLFYSVGIGQISSEVPQNLSASRPQDRQFILSSKKLLLSDSGFYLCAWSLGGTSYEQYFGPGTRLTVT.

This chain joins TRBV29-1 and TRBJ1-2; no firm D call. From germline, CDR1 is SQVTM and CDR2 ANQGSEA. The CDR3 loop spans 13 amino acids. V was cut by 0 bases and J by 7 bases, with 12 bases left in between. The CDR3 nucleotides are TGCAGCGTTGAAGATCCCAGTTCAGGTGGCTACACCTTC. Translating gives CSVEDPSSGGYTF.

The chain uses TRBV5-1 and TRBJ2-1; D is perhaps TRBD1 (5 bases). CDR1 is SGHRS, CDR2 YFSETQ, per germline. V lost 4 bases to trimming and J lost 7 bases, with 24 bases between them. The CDR3 consists of 17 residues. CDR3 nucleotides: TGCGCCAGCAGCCCTATTACAACAGGAGCCCTGAGGAATGAGCAGTTCTTC. The encoded protein is CASSPITTGALRNEQFF.

V is TRBV4-1 and J is TRBJ2-1; 8 bases align to TRBD2. Germline values: CDR1 MGHRA, CDR2 YSYEKL. Trimming at V came to 3 bases and at J to 8 bases, leaving 12 bases not matched to a gene. The CDR3 is 16 residues long. In DNA, the CDR3 is TGCGCCAGCAGCCATTTAATCGGCGGGGGGCCCCATGAGCAGTTCTTC. It translates to CASSHLIGGGPHEQFF.

J is TRBJ1-1 and V is TRBV5-5; TRBD1 matches 7 bases. Germline V CDR1 and CDR2: SGHKS, YYEKEE (reference sequence). The V and J ends lost 3 bases and 1 base, in that order; junction bases with no gene match: 3. CDR3 length: 14 residues. DNA of the CDR3: TGTGCCAGCAGCTGGCACAGGGGGAACACTGAAGCTTTCTTT. Amino acids: CASSWHRGNTEAFF.

The V and J genes are TRBV19 and TRBJ1-5; 10 bases align to TRBD1. With V trimmed by 5 bases and J by 6 bases, 4 bases remained unmatched. Looked up from germline, CDR1 is LNHDA and CDR2 is SQIVND (reference sequence). The CDR3 contains 14 residues. The DNA of the CDR3 is TGTGCCAGTAGTGGGGACAGGGGTGGTCAGCCCCAGCATTTT. It codes for CASSGDRGGQPQHF.

The CDR3 nucleotides read TGTGCCAGTAGTACTGCCGGGACTAGCGGGAGCGCGAGGTCCTACGAGCAGTACTTC. This translates into CASSTAGTSGSARSYEQYF. This rearrangement joins TRBV19 to TRBJ2-5; TRBD2 aligns across 14 bases. The closer fit of TRBJ2-7 to the DNA end suggests the J call may be wrong. The CDR3 spans 19 residues. The germline CDR1 and CDR2 sequences are LNHDA and SQIVND (reference sequence).

This chain's CDR3 is CASRDRGNKNIQYF. The CDR3 DNA reads TGTGCCAGTAGAGACAGGGGGAACAAAAACATTCAGTACTTC. The chain recombines TRBV19 with TRBJ2-4, with TRBD1 matching 9 bases. CDR1 is LNHDA and CDR2 is SQIVND in the germline V gene (reference sequence). Trimming at V came to 6 bases and at J to 3 bases, leaving 3 bases not matched to a gene. The CDR3 consists of 14 residues. The variable domain in full, with the rest retrieved from reference TRBV19 and TRBJ2-4, is DGGITQSPKYLFRKEGQNVTLSCEQNLNHDAMYWYRQDPGQGLRLIYYSQIVNDFQKGDIAEGYSVSREKKESFPLTVTSAQKNPTAFYLCASRDRGNKNIQYFGAGTRLSVL.

V and J are TRBV9 and TRBJ2-1; D might be TRBD2 (6 bases). CDR1 is SGDLS and CDR2 is YYNGEE in the germline V gene. The CDR3 contains 15 residues. The V gene lost 0 bases and the J gene lost 7 bases, with 14 bases spanning the gap. CDR3 sequence reads: CASSVGPGGGNEQFF. CDR3 sequence (DNA): TGTGCCAGCAGCGTAGGGCCCGGGGGAGGTAATGAGCAGTTCTTC. Supplemented by reference TRBV9 and TRBJ2-1, the full variable domain reads DSGVTQTPKHLITATGQRVTLRCSPRSGDLSVYWYQQSLDQGLQFLIQYYNGEERAKGNILERFSAQQFPDLHSELNLSSLELGDSALYFCASSVGPGGGNEQFFGPGTRLTVL.

V is TRBV2 and J is TRBJ2-7; D call uncertain. The germline gives CDR1 SNHLY, CDR2 FYNNEI. This CDR3 region has 12 residues. The V end was cut by 1 base, the J end by 3 bases, with 4 bases between. The CDR3, as DNA: TGTGCCAGCAGTGAAGGGGGCTACGAGCAGTACTTC. Residues: CASSEGGYEQYF.

The CDR3 region is CASRGYGQYTGELFF. In DNA form, the CDR3 reads TGTGCCAGTAGGGGGTATGGTCAATACACCGGGGAGCTGTTTTTT. The V and J genes are TRBV19 and TRBJ2-2; D ambiguous. The germline V gene has CDR1 LNHDA and CDR2 SQIVND (reference sequence). V lost 6 bases and J 3 bases, leaving 14 bases between the germline ends. The CDR3 sequence is 15 residues long.

The V call is TRBV5-1, the J call TRBJ1-2; 10 bases are a match to TRBD1. The CDR3 runs to 14 residues. The J segment lost 8 bases and the V segment lost 0 bases, leaving 4 bases of the junction unmatched. Germline V lookup: CDR1 SGHRS, CDR2 YFSETQ. The CDR3 region is CASSLGQGAGGYTF. CDR3 sequence (DNA): TGCGCCAGCAGCTTGGGACAGGGGGCGGGCGGCTACACCTTC.

This chain connects TRBV18 to TRBJ2-3, with D perhaps TRBD2 (5 bases). Trimming removed 2 bases from V and 1 base from J, with 10 bases in between. CDR1 and CDR2 from the germline V gene are KGHSH and LQKENI. The CDR3 has 15 residues. The CDR3: CASSPGRVGTDTQYF. The DNA for the CDR3 is TGTGCCAGCTCACCAGGGCGGGTAGGCACAGATACGCAGTATTTT.